The 23 T cell receptor beta chains listed next were all sequenced from one sample in a study of blood T cell repertoires in COVID-19. Measured with immunoSEQ multiplex PCR; TCRdb has only the in-frame clones, and not every one. The table lists approximately 88,000 clones, 80% of them singletons, with over 15% in the top ten. Sequenced: peripheral blood. The receptor set was obtained from a woman older than 75 with acute or convalescent COVID-19.

This rearrangement joins TRBV7-9 to TRBJ1-1; the match to TRBD1 covers 8 bases. This CDR3 spans 13 amino acids. J gave up 1 base and V 6 bases, and 1 base lay outside the gene matches. Per the germline V gene, CDR1 is SEHNR and CDR2 is FQNEAQ (reference sequence). CDR3 nucleotides: TGTGCCAGCAGAGGACAGGGGAACACTGAAGCTTTCTTT. Its protein product is CASRGQGNTEAFF.

The chain recombines TRBV19 with TRBJ1-5, with D maybe TRBD1 (5 bases). CDR3 length equals 15 residues. Trimming removed 7 bases from V and 3 bases from J, with 16 bases in between. Germline CDR1 LNHDA, CDR2 SQIVND (reference sequence). As DNA, the CDR3 is TGTGCCAGTATGGGACCCCGGGGACTCAATCAGCCCCAGCATTTT. This codes for CASMGPRGLNQPQHF.

CDR3 bases: TGTGCCACCAGCCCCCATGGGACAGTTAACAATGAGCAGTTCTTC. The encoded protein is CATSPHGTVNNEQFF. The J gene is TRBJ2-1, the V gene TRBV24-1; TRBD1 matches at 7 bases. Germline lookup yields CDR1 KGHDR and CDR2 SFDVKD. CDR3 length equals 15 residues. The V gene end was trimmed by 7 bases and the J gene end by 5 bases; junction bases not matched to a gene: 10.

The rearrangement links TRBV6-5 to TRBJ1-6, with 9 nucleotides matching TRBD1. J gave up 8 bases and V 2 bases, and 4 bases lay outside the gene matches. From germline, CDR1 is MNHEY and CDR2 SVGAGI. The CDR3 loop spans 15 amino acids. CDR3 in DNA: TGTGCCAGCAGTTACCTCGGGACAGGGTATTCACCCCTCCACTTT. Encoded protein: CASSYLGTGYSPLHF.

The rearrangement uses TRBV11-1 and TRBJ2-3; TRBD2 aligns across 11 bases. Unmatched junction bases numbered 7, after V lost 7 bases and J lost 4 bases. The CDR3 totals 15 residues. Germline V gene lookup returns CDR1 SGHAT and CDR2 FQDESV (reference sequence). Written as DNA, the CDR3 is TGTGCCAGCACTTCCGGGACTAGCGGACCAGATACGCAGTATTTT. Amino acids: CASTSGTSGPDTQYF.

The chain couples TRBV5-5 to TRBJ1-6; D remains ambiguous. Germline CDR1 SGHKS, CDR2 YYEKEE (reference sequence). The V end lost 0 bases, the J end lost 5 bases, and 12 bases lay between the germline ends. The CDR3 loop spans 16 amino acids. The CDR3, as DNA: TGTGCCAGCAGCTTGGTTCCGGCAGGCAATAATTCACCCCTCCACTTT. Protein sequence: CASSLVPAGNNSPLHF.

J is TRBJ2-5 and V is TRBV18; tentatively, D is TRBD1 (6 bases). The CDR3 extends over 14 amino acids. Germline CDR1 is KGHSH and CDR2 is LQKENI. The V and J ends lost 0 bases and 6 bases respectively, with 11 bases between them. CDR3 protein: CASSPPRGTKTQYF. The CDR3 nucleotides are TGTGCCAGCTCACCACCAAGGGGGACGAAGACCCAGTACTTC.

This chain joins TRBV7-9 and TRBJ1-2; 9 bases line up with TRBD1. With 8 bases clipped from V and 4 bases from J, the junction kept 2 bases outside the gene matches. Germline loops: CDR1 SEHNR, CDR2 FQNEAQ (reference sequence). The CDR3 contains 12 residues. The CDR3 reads CASETGGYGYTF. In DNA, the CDR3 is TGTGCCAGCGAGACAGGGGGCTATGGCTACACCTTC.

The chain employs TRBV5-1 and TRBJ2-1, with TRBD2 matching 11 bases. Unmatched junction bases numbered 9, after V lost 0 bases and J lost 1 base. CDR1 SGHRS and CDR2 YFSETQ come from the germline V gene. The CDR3 runs 19 residues. CDR3 in DNA: TGCGCCAGCAGCTTGGGAAGACTAGCGGGGTTGGGATCCTACAATGAGCAGTTCTTC. Translating it yields CASSLGRLAGLGSYNEQFF.

V is TRBV19 and J is TRBJ2-5; 9 positions agree with TRBD1. Trimming cost V 4 bases and J 2 bases; bases outside gene matches: 11. Germline V gene lookup returns CDR1 LNHDA and CDR2 SQIVND (reference sequence). The CDR3 contains 17 residues. CDR3 region: CASSRIGTGRDQETQYF. DNA of the CDR3: TGTGCCAGTAGTAGGATAGGGACAGGGAGGGATCAAGAGACCCAGTACTTC.

V gene TRBV19 combines with J gene TRBJ2-2; 8 bases match TRBD2. V lost 3 bases, J lost 6 bases, and 6 bases stayed unmatched. Germline lookup yields CDR1 LNHDA and CDR2 SQIVND (reference sequence). This CDR3 contains 15 residues. CDR3 protein: CASSMYSGVSGELFF. CDR3 in DNA: TGTGCCAGTAGTATGTATAGCGGGGTATCCGGGGAGCTGTTTTTT.

The J gene is TRBJ2-2, the V gene TRBV9; 9 positions match TRBD1. Looked up from germline, CDR1 is SGDLS and CDR2 is YYNGEE. J gave up 7 bases and V 1 base, and 5 bases lay outside the gene matches. There are 15 residues in the CDR3. CDR3 DNA sequence: TGTGCCAGCAGCGTATCACAGGGGGCTGGCGGGGAGCTGTTTTTT. It is translated as CASSVSQGAGGELFF.

This clone was detected only a few times. The gene calls are TRBV5-6 and TRBJ2-7, with TRBD1 matching 9 bases. Germline V CDR1 and CDR2: SGHDT, YYEEEE. This CDR3 region has 14 residues. The ends lost 4 bases at V and 6 bases at J; junction bases unmatched: 8. CDR3 DNA: TGTGCCAGCAGCCCCGGGACAGGGTTAGCCGAGCAGTACTTC. Protein product: CASSPGTGLAEQYF.

This clone was observed a single time. The V call is TRBV7-9, the J call TRBJ1-1; 10 bases are a match to TRBD1. Germline V gene lookup returns CDR1 SEHNR and CDR2 FQNEAQ (reference sequence). The CDR3 sequence is 15 residues long. J lost 7 bases, V lost 4 bases, and 9 bases had no gene match. The CDR3 DNA follows: TGTGCCAGCAGCTCTCCGGGACAGGGGAGTCTTGAAGCTTTCTTT. Protein product: CASSSPGQGSLEAFF. Supplemented by reference TRBV7-9 and TRBJ1-1, the full variable domain reads DTGVSQNPRHKITKRGQNVTFRCDPISEHNRLYWYRQTLGQGPEFLTYFQNEAQLEKSRLLSDRFSAERPKGSFSTLEIQRTEQGDSAMYLCASSSPGQGSLEAFFGQGTRLTVV.

The CDR3 region is CASSLPQNQETQYF. CDR3 DNA: TGTGCCAGCAGTCTCCCGCAGAACCAAGAGACCCAGTACTTC. The rearrangement links TRBV28 to TRBJ2-5, with D unclear. Germline V gives CDR1 MDHEN, CDR2 SYDVKM. Between the trimmed V and J ends, which lost 5 bases and 0 bases, there was a span of 10 bases. This CDR3 spans 14 amino acids. The variable domain in full, with the rest retrieved from reference TRBV28 and TRBJ2-5, is DVKVTQSSRYLVKRTGEKVFLECVQDMDHENMFWYRQDPGLGLRLIYFSYDVKMKEKGDIPEGYSVSREKKERFSLILESASTNQTSMYLCASSLPQNQETQYFGPGTRLLVL.

The chain uses TRBV2 and TRBJ1-2, with 7 positions matching TRBD1. J gave up 0 bases and V 8 bases, and 6 bases lay outside the gene matches. The CDR3 is 14 amino acids. CDR1 is SNHLY, CDR2 FYNNEI, per germline. The CDR3 loop reads CASLGTVANYGYTF. The CDR3 bases are TGTGCCAGCCTAGGGACAGTAGCTAACTATGGCTACACCTTC.

The chain recombines TRBV5-4 with TRBJ2-1; 8 bases line up with TRBD2. V was pared by 0 bases and J by 9 bases, with 8 bases of the junction left unmatched. The CDR3 runs to 15 residues. Germline V gives CDR1 SGHNT, CDR2 YYREEE (reference sequence). The CDR3 protein is CASSLASGSRIEQFF. CDR3 DNA sequence: TGTGCCAGCAGCTTGGCAAGCGGGAGCAGAATTGAGCAGTTCTTC. Filled out from reference TRBV5-4 and TRBJ2-1, the complete variable domain reads ETGVTQSPTHLIKTRGQQVTLRCSSQSGHNTVSWYQQALGQGPQFIFQYYREEENGRGNFPPRFSGLQFPNYSSELNVNALELDDSALYLCASSLASGSRIEQFFGPGTRLTVL.

V and J are TRBV24-1 and TRBJ2-5; TRBD2 might be the D (5 bases). Trimming cost V 7 bases and J 5 bases, with 16 bases left between them. CDR3 length: 14 amino acids. Germline V gives CDR1 KGHDR, CDR2 SFDVKD. CDR3 loop: CATSPGISGETQYF. The CDR3 DNA is TGTGCCACCAGCCCCGGGATATCGGGGGAGACCCAGTACTTC.

The V call is TRBV10-3, the J call TRBJ1-1; no definite D call. Trimming removed 4 bases from V and 0 bases from J, with 9 bases in between. The germline V gene has CDR1 ENHRY and CDR2 SYGVKD. The CDR3 is 14 amino acids. CDR3 loop: CAISGDTMNTEAFF. The CDR3 coding sequence is TGTGCCATCAGTGGAGACACCATGAACACTGAAGCTTTCTTT.

The chain joins TRBV14 to TRBJ2-1; D perhaps matches TRBD1 (5 bases). V gave up 2 bases and J gave up 5 bases, with 10 bases separating them. Germline V lookup: CDR1 SGHDN, CDR2 FVKESK. The CDR3 covers 14 residues. In nucleotides, the CDR3 is TGTGCCAGCAGCCAATGGGGCAGCAACAATGAGCAGTTCTTC. Encoded protein: CASSQWGSNNEQFF. Using reference TRBV14 and TRBJ2-1 for the parts outside the CDR3, the full variable domain is EAGVTQFPSHSVIEKGQTVTLRCDPISGHDNLYWYRRVMGKEIKFLLHFVKESKQDESGMPNNRFLAERTGGTYSTLKVQPAELEDSGVYFCASSQWGSNNEQFFGPGTRLTVL.

The chain couples TRBV18 to TRBJ2-7; D might be TRBD1 (6 bases). Germline-derived CDR1 and CDR2 are KGHSH and LQKENI. The CDR3 is 15 amino acids. V lost 2 bases, J lost 3 bases, and 14 bases lay in between. CDR3 region: CASSPTTGQHYEQYF. CDR3 bases: TGTGCCAGCTCACCAACAACAGGACAGCACTACGAGCAGTACTTC.

This clone has more than one count but fewer than ten. The V and J genes are TRBV6-5 and TRBJ1-6, with D possibly matching TRBD1 (5 bases). CDR1 is MNHEY and CDR2 is SVGAGI in the germline V gene. Trimming pared 5 bases from V and 6 bases from J, leaving 11 bases between. The CDR3 loop spans 14 amino acids. The CDR3 protein is CASSTRGGNSPLHF. The DNA for the CDR3 is TGTGCCAGCAGTACCCGGGGGGGTAATTCACCCCTCCACTTT.

This clone was recorded only once. The chain carries TRBV11-3 and TRBJ2-2, with 7 bases identical to TRBD1. V was pared by 5 bases and J by 7 bases, with 7 bases of the junction left unmatched. Germline V gene lookup returns CDR1 SGHNT and CDR2 YENEEA. This CDR3 contains 14 residues. In DNA form, the CDR3 reads TGTGCCAGCAGCAAGACAGGGAGCGGCGGGGAGCTGTTTTTT. This encodes CASSKTGSGGELFF.